The rows below give T cell receptor beta chains drawn from one sample of a study of T cell responses to AZD1222 COVID-19 vaccine. TCRdb keeps only in-frame clones here, not all; method: immunoSEQ multiplex PCR. The profile shows under 200,000 clones, roughly 90% of them singletons. Material: peripheral blood, obtained on day 0 of AZD1222 vaccination. The receptors come from an adult in good health. CDR3s include the opening cysteine and the closing phenylalanine or tryptophan. D genes are given only for firm matches. Expanded clones are given a class, and other clones once, few, many or no size at all.

V gene,J gene,D gene,clone size,CDR3 protein,CDR3 DNA
TRBV7-9,TRBJ1-5,NA,NA,CASSLATYNQPQHF,TGTGCCAGCAGCTTAGCGACCTACAATCAGCCCCAGCATTTT
TRBV30,TRBJ2-1,NA,NA,CASPKGGYNEQFF,TGTGCCTCCCCTAAGGGAGGTTACAATGAGCAGTTCTTC
TRBV7-2,TRBJ1-3,NA,few,CASSAREGSGNTIYF,TGTGCCAGCAGCGCGCGGGAGGGCTCTGGAAACACCATATATTTT
TRBV6-1,TRBJ1-3,NA,NA,CASSEADRISGNTIYF,TGTGCCAGCAGTGAAGCCGACAGGATCTCTGGAAACACCATATATTTT
TRBV7-7,TRBJ2-7,NA,NA,CASSLAQGLIYEQYF,TGTGCTAGCAGCTTAGCTCAGGGTCTTATCTACGAGCAGTACTTC
TRBV7-6,TRBJ1-6,NA,NA,CASSHRDSPLHF,TGTGCCAGCAGCCACAGGGATTCACCCCTCCACTTT
TRBV12-5,TRBJ2-3,NA,NA,CASGRGPDTQYF,TGTGCTAGTGGTCGGGGCCCAGATACGCAGTATTTT
TRBV6-1,TRBJ1-6,NA,NA,CASSEWGSSYNSPLHF,TGTGCCAGCAGTGAATGGGGCAGCTCCTATAATTCACCCCTCCACTTT
TRBV2,TRBJ2-7,TRBD2,NA,CASSESRRGTYEQYF,TGTGCCAGCAGTGAGAGTCGGCGGGGGACCTACGAGCAGTACTTC
TRBV7-9,TRBJ1-3,NA,NA,CASSQGDGNTIYF,TGTGCCAGCAGCCAGGGAGATGGAAACACCATATATTTT
TRBV19,TRBJ1-6,NA,NA,CASSIERNNSPLHF,TGTGCCAGTAGTATTGAGAGGAATAATTCACCCCTCCACTTT
TRBV19,TRBJ2-1,NA,NA,CASSIGGRNDEQFF,TGTGCCAGTAGTATAGGGGGGAGGAATGATGAGCAGTTCTTC
TRBV9,TRBJ2-1,TRBD1,NA,CASSEDRDNEQFF,TGTGCCAGCAGCGAGGACAGGGACAATGAGCAGTTCTTC
TRBV30,TRBJ2-2,TRBD2,NA,CAWSLGLAGRRSTGELFF,TGTGCCTGGAGTCTCGGACTAGCGGGTAGAAGGAGTACCGGGGAGCTGTTTTTT
TRBV18,TRBJ1-1,NA,NA,CASSPLPDPNTEAFF,TGTGCCAGCTCACCTCTTCCTGATCCGAACACTGAAGCTTTCTTT
TRBV27,TRBJ1-1,NA,NA,CASRRGRTEAFF,TGTGCCAGCAGGAGGGGAAGGACTGAAGCTTTCTTT
TRBV21-1,TRBJ2-1,NA,NA,CASSNGSAHNEQFF,TGTGCCAGCAGCAATGGATCAGCGCACAATGAGCAGTTCTTC
TRBV5-1,TRBJ2-7,NA,NA,CASSLVPAFSYEQYF,TGCGCCAGCAGCTTGGTGCCAGCGTTCTCCTACGAGCAGTACTTC
TRBV6-5,TRBJ2-5,NA,once,CASSYPGETQYF,TGTGCCAGCAGTTACCCGGGGGAGACCCAGTACTTC
TRBV6-5,TRBJ2-2,NA,few,CASRLGTGELFF,TGTGCCAGCAGATTGGGGACCGGGGAGCTGTTTTTT
TRBV7-9,TRBJ1-3,TRBD1,NA,CASSRGQEKGNTIYF,TGTGCCAGCAGCCGAGGACAGGAGAAGGGAAACACCATATATTTT
TRBV3-1/TRBV3-2,TRBJ1-2,NA,once,CASSQGQRGYTF,TGTGCCAGCAGCCAAGGACAGCGAGGCTACACCTTC
TRBV5-5,TRBJ1-5,NA,NA,CASSSSGGQPQHF,TGTGCCAGCAGCTCCAGTGGGGGTCAGCCCCAGCATTTT
TRBV3-1/TRBV3-2,TRBJ2-3,TRBD2,few,CASSRVGLIDTQYF,TGTGCCAGCAGCCGCGTGGGACTAATTGATACGCAGTATTTT
TRBV4-2,TRBJ2-4,NA,NA,CASSQNQGGARAKNIQYF,TGTGCCAGCAGCCAAAATCAAGGTGGAGCCCGGGCCAAAAACATTCAGTACTTC
TRBV3-1/TRBV3-2,TRBJ2-1,NA,NA,CASSQLGLSSNEQFF,TGTGCCAGCAGCCAACTGGGTTTGTCTAGCAATGAGCAGTTCTTC
TRBV5-6,TRBJ2-1,NA,NA,CASSLFGKSSYNEQFF,TGTGCCAGCAGCTTGTTCGGAAAGAGCTCCTACAATGAGCAGTTCTTC
TRBV28,TRBJ2-1,TRBD2,NA,CASSLRTSGYNEQFF,TGTGCCAGCAGTTTACGGACTAGCGGTTACAATGAGCAGTTCTTC
TRBV28,TRBJ1-2,NA,NA,CASNEGPVNYGYTF,TGTGCCAGCAACGAGGGCCCTGTTAACTATGGCTACACCTTC
TRBV5-1,TRBJ1-3,NA,NA,CASSPRPGNTIYF,TGCGCCAGCAGCCCCCGTCCTGGAAACACCATATATTTT
TRBV11-3,TRBJ2-7,NA,NA,CASSLPRDSGSYEQYF,TGTGCCAGCAGCTTGCCTCGGGACTCTGGCTCCTACGAGCAGTACTTC
TRBV27,TRBJ2-7,NA,NA,CASSFGSPRIGAAYEQYF,TGTGCCAGCAGTTTTGGTTCCCCACGGATAGGGGCGGCCTACGAGCAGTACTTC
TRBV5-1,TRBJ2-7,NA,NA,CASSLGGSGQYF,TGCGCCAGCAGCTTGGGAGGGTCGGGGCAGTACTTC
TRBV5-1,TRBJ2-1,TRBD1,NA,CASISTGSNEQFF,TGCGCCAGCATCTCGACAGGGAGCAATGAGCAGTTCTTC
TRBV28,TRBJ2-1,TRBD2,NA,CASSNSGQGLRTSGFGNEQFF,TGTGCCAGCAGCAACTCGGGACAGGGCCTTAGGACTAGCGGGTTTGGAAATGAGCAGTTCTTC